This TCR beta chain comes out of a study of Ad26.COV2.S vaccination and SARS-CoV-2 variants. Turning to the study itself: Enrollment placed the donor in the COV1001 Ad26.COV2.S trial arm. In the study, Ad26.COV2.S was injected intramuscularly once, or twice 56 days apart. Study results and caveats: Participants in the vaccine arm had higher spike-specific TCR breadth; placebo recipients had lower.

Notes on this clone: Its antigen is undetermined.

Using immunoSEQ multiplex PCR, the repertoire was profiled, and TCRdb retains in-frame clones only, with some absent. Here the sample spans around 400,000 clones, more than 80% being singletons. Treatment here: some 20 received Ad26.COV2.S at low or high dose, single or two shots; about 5 received placebo; per-sample allocation not given. Sampling was done on day 63 after the first vaccine or placebo injection. As its vector, the vaccine had Ad26, which expressed Wuhan-strain SARS-CoV-2 spike. The CDR3 is 17 amino acids. Trimming removed 4 bases from V and 4 bases from J; junction bases left unmatched: 8. From germline, CDR1 is SGHNT and CDR2 YYREEE (reference sequence).

The specimen was peripheral blood, collected in a trial of Ad26.COV2.S vaccine versus placebo. The chain uses TRBV5-4 and TRBJ2-1; 13 nucleotides line up with TRBD2. This TCR was recovered from a person between 18 and 65 years old who received the Ad26.COV2.S COVID-19 vaccine or a placebo. CDR3 in DNA: TGTGCCAGCAGCACCCGACTAGCGGGAGGATCGTACAATGAGCAGTTCTTC. Translated: CASSTRLAGGSYNEQFF.